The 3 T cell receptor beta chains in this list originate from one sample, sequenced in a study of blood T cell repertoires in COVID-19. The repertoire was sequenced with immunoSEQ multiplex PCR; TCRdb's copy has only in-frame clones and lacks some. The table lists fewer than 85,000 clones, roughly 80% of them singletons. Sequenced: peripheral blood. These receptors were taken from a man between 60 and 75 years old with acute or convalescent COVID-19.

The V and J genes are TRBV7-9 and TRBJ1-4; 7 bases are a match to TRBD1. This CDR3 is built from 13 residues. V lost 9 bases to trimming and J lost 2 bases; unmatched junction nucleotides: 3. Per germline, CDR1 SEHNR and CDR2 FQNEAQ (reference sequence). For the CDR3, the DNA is TGTGCCAGTTCACAGGGGACTAATGAAAAACTGTTTTTT. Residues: CASSQGTNEKLFF.

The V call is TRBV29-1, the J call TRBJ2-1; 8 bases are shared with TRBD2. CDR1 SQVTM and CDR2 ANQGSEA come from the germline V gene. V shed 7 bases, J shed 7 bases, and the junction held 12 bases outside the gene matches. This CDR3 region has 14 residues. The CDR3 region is CSEKSGSMDNEQFF. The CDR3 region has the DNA TGCAGCGAAAAAAGCGGGAGTATGGATAATGAGCAGTTCTTC.

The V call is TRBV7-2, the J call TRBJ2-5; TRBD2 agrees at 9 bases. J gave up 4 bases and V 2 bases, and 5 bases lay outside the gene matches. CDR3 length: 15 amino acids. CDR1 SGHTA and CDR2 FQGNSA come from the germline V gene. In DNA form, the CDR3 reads TGTGCCAGCAGCTTACTTGGGACTAGCCCAGAGACCCAGTACTTC. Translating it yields CASSLLGTSPETQYF.